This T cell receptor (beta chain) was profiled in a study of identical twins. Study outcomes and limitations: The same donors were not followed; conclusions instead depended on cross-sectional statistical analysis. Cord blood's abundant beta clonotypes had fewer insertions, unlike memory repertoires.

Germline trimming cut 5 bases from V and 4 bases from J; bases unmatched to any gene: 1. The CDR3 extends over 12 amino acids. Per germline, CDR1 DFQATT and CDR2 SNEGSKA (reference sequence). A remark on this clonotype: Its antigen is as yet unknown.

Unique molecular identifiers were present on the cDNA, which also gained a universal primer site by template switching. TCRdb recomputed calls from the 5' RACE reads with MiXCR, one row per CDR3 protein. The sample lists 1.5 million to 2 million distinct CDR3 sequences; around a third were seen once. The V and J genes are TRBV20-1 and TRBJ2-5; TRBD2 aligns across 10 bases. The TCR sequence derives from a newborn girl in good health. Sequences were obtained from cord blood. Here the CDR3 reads CSAEREGETQYF. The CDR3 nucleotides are TGCAGTGCTGAGCGGGAGGGAGAGACCCAGTACTTC.